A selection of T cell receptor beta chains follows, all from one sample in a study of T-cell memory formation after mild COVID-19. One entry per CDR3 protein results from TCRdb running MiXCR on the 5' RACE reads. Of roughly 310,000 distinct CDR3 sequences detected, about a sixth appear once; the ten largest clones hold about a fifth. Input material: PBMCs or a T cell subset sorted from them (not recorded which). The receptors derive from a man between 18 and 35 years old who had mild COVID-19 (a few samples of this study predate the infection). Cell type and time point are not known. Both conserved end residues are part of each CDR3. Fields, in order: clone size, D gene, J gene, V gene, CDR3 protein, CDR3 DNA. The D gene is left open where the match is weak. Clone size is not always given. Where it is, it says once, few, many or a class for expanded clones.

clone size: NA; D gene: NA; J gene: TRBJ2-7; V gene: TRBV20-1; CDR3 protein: CSARNENEQYF; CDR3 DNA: TGCAGTGCTAGAAACGAAAACGAGCAGTACTTC
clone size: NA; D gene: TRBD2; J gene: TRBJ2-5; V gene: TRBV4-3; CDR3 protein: CASSPASGRDQETQYF; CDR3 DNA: TGCGCCAGCAGCCCCGCTAGCGGGAGGGATCAAGAGACCCAGTACTTC
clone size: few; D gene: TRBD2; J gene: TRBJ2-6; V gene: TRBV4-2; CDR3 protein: CASSPRGGPGANVLTF; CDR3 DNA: TGTGCCAGCAGCCCGCGGGGGGGCCCTGGGGCCAACGTCCTGACTTTC
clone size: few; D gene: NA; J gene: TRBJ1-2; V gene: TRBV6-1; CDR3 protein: CASSEIQLNGYTF; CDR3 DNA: TGTGCCAGCAGTGAAATCCAGTTAAATGGCTACACCTTC
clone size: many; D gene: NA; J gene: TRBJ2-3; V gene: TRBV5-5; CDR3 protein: CASTPFGRLDTQYF; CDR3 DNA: TGTGCCAGCACCCCCTTTGGGCGCCTAGATACGCAGTATTTT
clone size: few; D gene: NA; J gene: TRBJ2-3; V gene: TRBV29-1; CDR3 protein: CSVEVPATDTQYF; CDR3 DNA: TGCAGCGTTGAAGTGCCAGCGACAGATACGCAGTATTTT
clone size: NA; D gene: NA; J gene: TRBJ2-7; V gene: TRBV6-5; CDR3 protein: CASSRGPEKQYF; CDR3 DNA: TGTGCCAGCAGCAGGGGTCCAGAAAAGCAGTACTTC
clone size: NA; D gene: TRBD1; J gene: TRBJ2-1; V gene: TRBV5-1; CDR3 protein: CASSPWGQGTLYNEQFF; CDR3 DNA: TGCGCCAGCAGCCCATGGGGACAGGGCACACTTTACAATGAGCAGTTCTTC
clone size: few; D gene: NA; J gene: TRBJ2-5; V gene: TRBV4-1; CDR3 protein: CASSVIEQETQYF; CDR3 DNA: TGCGCCAGCAGCGTTATCGAGCAAGAGACCCAGTACTTC
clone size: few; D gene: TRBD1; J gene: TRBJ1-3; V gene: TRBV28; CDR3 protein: CASSSLDRGTGNTIYF; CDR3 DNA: TGTGCCAGCAGTTCTTTAGACAGGGGGACTGGAAACACCATATATTTT
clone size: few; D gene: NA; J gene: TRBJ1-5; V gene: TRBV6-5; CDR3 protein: CASSYSGPRQPQHF; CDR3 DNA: TGTGCCAGCAGTTACTCGGGACCCCGGCAGCCCCAGCATTTT